The 28 T cell receptor beta chains presented below share a single source sample, sequenced in a study of cytomegalovirus exposure and HLA in healthy donors. The PCR ran on 60 Vbeta and 13 Jbeta primers. Sequencing used immunoSEQ multiplex PCR; TCRdb keeps in-frame clones, though not all of them. The table lists approximately 170,000 clones, around 73% of them singletons. Source material: PBMCs. These receptors were taken from a woman between 18 and 29 years old in good health and CMV-seropositive.

This CDR3 reads CSAHTQETQYF. The CDR3 DNA follows: TGCAGTGCTCATACACAAGAGACCCAGTACTTC. This chain joins TRBV20-1 and TRBJ2-5; no reliable D call. Germline assignment: CDR1 DFQATT and CDR2 SNEGSKA (reference sequence). V shed 5 bases and J shed 2 bases, with 6 bases lying between them. This CDR3 has 11 residues.

This rearrangement joins TRBV7-9 to TRBJ1-4; 9 bases match TRBD1. The CDR3 totals 17 residues. V was clipped by 2 bases and J by 0 bases; unmatched bases: 4. Germline CDR1 is SEHNR and CDR2 is FQNEAQ (reference sequence). CDR3 nucleotide sequence: TGTGCCAGCAGCTTAATGGACAGGGGTGCAACTAATGAAAAACTGTTTTTT. This translates into CASSLMDRGATNEKLFF.

CDR3 sequence: CAISLGQTAFF. CDR3 nucleotide sequence: TGTGCCATCAGTCTCGGACAGACGGCTTTCTTT. The chain recombines TRBV10-3 with TRBJ1-1; D is perhaps TRBD1 (6 bases). Trimming shortened V by 5 bases and J by 11 bases, and 12 bases separated the two germline ends. The CDR3 is 11 amino acids. Germline V lookup: CDR1 ENHRY, CDR2 SYGVKD.

A single count supports this clone. This rearrangement joins TRBV27 to TRBJ2-7, with 8 bases matching TRBD2. After removal of 5 bases from V and 4 bases from J, the junction contained 10 bases not matched to a gene. Germline values: CDR1 MNHEY, CDR2 SMNVEV (reference sequence). There are 15 residues in the CDR3. CDR3 residues: CASSRNPGLGYEQYF. The CDR3 bases are TGTGCCAGCAGTCGGAATCCGGGACTAGGGTACGAGCAGTACTTC.

This chain uses TRBV14 with TRBJ1-1; D is unresolved. Germline lookup yields CDR1 SGHDN and CDR2 FVKESK. CDR3 length equals 11 residues. V gave up 8 bases and J gave up 4 bases, with 8 bases separating them. In DNA, the CDR3 is TGTGCCAGCTTCCGAGGCACTGAAGCTTTCTTT. As protein: CASFRGTEAFF.

The chain recombines TRBV15 with TRBJ2-1, with D possibly TRBD2 on 5 matching bases. The CDR3 totals 16 residues. In germline, CDR1 is LNHNV, CDR2 YYDKDF (reference sequence). The V and J ends lost 1 base and 12 bases respectively, with 22 bases between them. The CDR3 region is CATSRGLLDGKDLQFF. The DNA of the CDR3 is TGTGCCACCAGCAGAGGCCTCTTGGACGGGAAGGATCTGCAGTTCTTC.

The chain is built from TRBV5-8 and TRBJ2-7; 7 nucleotides line up with TRBD2. This CDR3 is 15 amino acids long. Germline V CDR1 and CDR2: SGHTS, YDEGEE. V shed 4 bases, J shed 3 bases, and the junction held 10 bases outside the gene matches. The CDR3 bases are TGTGCCAGCAGCCGAACGGGAGGCAGCCGCTACGAGCAGTACTTC. Residues: CASSRTGGSRYEQYF.

This clone is a singleton in its sample. The chain is built from TRBV6-1 and TRBJ2-1; 7 bases align to TRBD2. V dropped 0 bases and J dropped 4; count of bases not matched to a gene: 6. The CDR3 is 16 residues long. Germline values: CDR1 MNHNS, CDR2 SASEGT. As DNA, the CDR3 is TGTGCCAGCAGTGAAGCGAAAGCGGGGTTTTACAATGAGCAGTTCTTC. Protein: CASSEAKAGFYNEQFF.

The chain couples TRBV7-8 to TRBJ2-5; 9 positions agree with TRBD1. Germline CDR1 SGHVS, CDR2 FQNEAQ. The CDR3 has 16 amino acids. Germline trimming cut 4 bases from V and 1 base from J; bases unmatched to any gene: 7. In DNA form, the CDR3 reads TGTGCCAGCAGCTCACCAGGACAGGGGATCCAAGAGACCCAGTACTTC. This encodes CASSSPGQGIQETQYF.

The rearrangement uses TRBV28 and TRBJ1-1; 9 bases match TRBD1. CDR1 MDHEN and CDR2 SYDVKM come from the germline V gene. V lost 6 bases to trimming and J lost 11 bases; unmatched junction nucleotides: 4. The length of the CDR3 is 11 residues. The DNA of the CDR3 is TGTGCCAGCAGCAAAGGGACAGGGGCTTTCTTT. The encoded protein is CASSKGTGAFF.

The J gene is TRBJ2-1, the V gene TRBV7-9, with D possibly TRBD1 on 6 matching bases. The CDR3 totals 15 residues. The germline V gene has CDR1 SEHNR and CDR2 FQNEAQ (reference sequence). The ends were cut back, 1 base at V and 4 bases at J, with 11 bases in the middle. DNA of the CDR3: TGTGCCAGCAGCTTAGGCAGGGGCCTTTACAATGAGCAGTTCTTC. Protein: CASSLGRGLYNEQFF.

V is TRBV7-3 and J is TRBJ1-1, with D tentatively TRBD1 (5 bases). The CDR3 runs 15 residues. Trimming took 1 base from V and 2 from J, leaving 11 bases between them. CDR1 is SGHTA and CDR2 is FQGTGA in the germline V gene. The CDR3 nucleotides are TGTGCCAGCAGCTTAAGTGTCGGGGGAAACACTGAAGCTTTCTTT. Translated, it gives CASSLSVGGNTEAFF.

This chain joins TRBV7-9 and TRBJ2-2, with 9 bases lining up with TRBD2. Per germline, CDR1 SEHNR and CDR2 FQNEAQ (reference sequence). This CDR3 is 17 amino acids long. The V and J ends lost 1 base and 5 bases, in that order; junction bases with no gene match: 8. CDR3 loop: CASSLEFLAGSTGELFF. The DNA of the CDR3 is TGTGCCAGCAGCTTAGAGTTCCTAGCGGGGTCTACCGGGGAGCTGTTTTTT.

The CDR3 nucleotides are TGTGCCAGCAGCCCCTACCGGACAGGTTCTGGAAACACCATATATTTT. Its protein product is CASSPYRTGSGNTIYF. The chain couples TRBV14 to TRBJ1-3, with TRBD1 identical over 7 bases. CDR1 and CDR2 from the germline V gene are SGHDN and FVKESK. CDR3 length equals 16 residues. Unmatched junction bases numbered 7, after V lost 4 bases and J lost 1 base. The full variable domain, its missing parts supplied by reference TRBV14 and TRBJ1-3, is EAGVTQFPSHSVIEKGQTVTLRCDPISGHDNLYWYRRVMGKEIKFLLHFVKESKQDESGMPNNRFLAERTGGTYSTLKVQPAELEDSGVYFCASSPYRTGSGNTIYFGEGSWLTVV.

This sequence joins TRBV10-3 and TRBJ2-7, with TRBD1 as a possible D gene (5 bases). The CDR3 runs to 13 residues. V lost 6 bases and J 0 bases, leaving 9 bases between the germline ends. Germline V CDR1 and CDR2: ENHRY, SYGVKD. CDR3 amino acids: CAIRTDNSYEQYF. CDR3 DNA: TGTGCCATCAGAACGGACAACTCCTACGAGCAGTACTTC.

The chain recombines TRBV12-5 with TRBJ1-2, with 7 bases aligning to TRBD1. CDR3 length: 16 amino acids. The ends lost 0 bases at V and 4 bases at J; junction bases unmatched: 8. Per germline, CDR1 LGHNT and CDR2 FRNRAP. The CDR3 reads CASGLVSGQETYGYTF. The CDR3 DNA sequence: TGTGCTAGTGGTTTGGTCTCCGGACAGGAGACCTATGGCTACACCTTC. The whole variable domain, remainder taken from reference TRBV12-5 and TRBJ1-2, is DARVTQTPRHKVTEMGQEVTMRCQPILGHNTVFWYRQTMMQGLELLAYFRNRAPLDDSGMPKDRFSAEMPDATLATLKIQPSEPRDSAVYFCASGLVSGQETYGYTFGSGTRLTVV.

The rearrangement links TRBV6-4 to TRBJ2-1, with 11 bases identical to TRBD2. The CDR3 is 15 residues long. The germline CDR1 and CDR2 sequences are MRHNA and SNTAGT. With 2 bases clipped from V and 3 bases from J, the junction kept 0 bases outside the gene matches. In DNA form, the CDR3 reads TGTGCCAGCAGTGACGGACTAGCGGGCTACAATGAGCAGTTCTTC. This sequence encodes CASSDGLAGYNEQFF.

In regard to this clone: The sample has other DNA sequences that encode this CDR3 too. The V gene is TRBV7-2, the J gene TRBJ2-7, with 7 bases fitting TRBD1. The CDR3 loop spans 14 amino acids. Germline values: CDR1 SGHTA, CDR2 FQGNSA. Trimming took 5 bases from V and 2 from J; bases not matched to a gene: 6. CDR3 protein: CASSRGQGAYEQYF. In DNA, the CDR3 is TGTGCCAGCAGCCGCGGTCAGGGGGCCTACGAGCAGTACTTC. Drawing the rest from reference TRBV7-2 and TRBJ2-7, the complete variable domain is GAGVSQSPSNKVTEKGKDVELRCDPISGHTALYWYRQSLGQGLEFLIYFQGNSAPDKSGLPSDRFSAERTGGSVSTLTIQRTQQEDSAVYLCASSRGQGAYEQYFGPGTRLTVT.

The chain combines TRBV21-1 with TRBJ1-2; the D call TRBD1 from the table was never checked on the DNA. TRBV21-1 is shown as a pseudogene. The CDR3 spans 16 residues. This chain's CDR3 is CASSKVTPGQGFGYTF. For the CDR3, the DNA is TGTGCCAGCAGCAAAGTAACCCCAGGACAGGGGTTTGGCTACACCTTC.

As regards this clone: It is unclear where the CDR3 begins or ends on the DNA, so no DNA is shown, and the CDR3 is as TCRdb lists it. The CDR3 here is CASSQDILETQYF. V is TRBV4-3 and J is TRBJ2-5; the D call in the table, TRBD2, was not verified against the DNA. The CDR3 spans 13 residues, counting both ends. The V gene's germline CDR1 is LGHNA and CDR2 YSLEER.

This chain links TRBV21-1 with TRBJ2-1; the listed D gene, TRBD2, was not tested against the DNA. TRBV21-1 is deemed a pseudogene. The length of the CDR3 is 12 residues. The CDR3 DNA sequence: TGTGCCAACCTCTCTAGCGTGGGTGAGCAGTTCTTC. This encodes CANLSSVGEQFF.

This chain joins TRBV2 and TRBJ2-7, with TRBD1 as a possible D gene (6 bases). This CDR3 contains 15 residues. The V and J ends lost 4 bases and 4 bases respectively, with 17 bases between them. From germline, CDR1 is SNHLY and CDR2 FYNNEI. CDR3 nucleotides: TGTGCCAGCAGTGCTCACAGGGCCGATAAATACGAGCAGTACTTC. Residues: CASSAHRADKYEQYF.

The chain is built from TRBV13 and TRBJ1-6; a possible D gene is TRBD1 (5 bases). Trimming took 5 bases from V and 0 from J, leaving 17 bases between them. Germline V gives CDR1 PRHDT, CDR2 FYEKMQ (reference sequence). The CDR3 loop spans 18 amino acids. The CDR3 nucleotides read TGTGCCAGCAGCGCGGAATCCAACACAGGCTCCTATAATTCACCCCTCCACTTT. The encoded protein is CASSAESNTGSYNSPLHF.

The rearrangement links TRBV19 to TRBJ2-2; maybe TRBD2 (7 bases). The ends were cut back, 2 bases at V and 5 bases at J, with 12 bases in the middle. CDR3 length: 15 residues. The V gene's germline CDR1 is LNHDA and CDR2 SQIVND (reference sequence). CDR3 DNA sequence: TGTGCCAGTAGTATACGGGGGGCGGGGACCGGGGAGCTGTTTTTT. Translated, it gives CASSIRGAGTGELFF.

Comment on this clone: A junction end diverges from the germline sequence, so it may reflect a read error. The chain is built from TRBV7-9 and TRBJ1-3; D is unresolved. Germline V CDR1 and CDR2: SEHNR, FQNEAQ (reference sequence). The CDR3 runs to 14 residues. The CDR3 spells CSSSLDGSGNTIYF. In nucleotides, the CDR3 is TGTTCCAGCAGCTTAGACGGGTCTGGAAACACCATATATTTT. The whole variable domain, filled in from reference TRBV7-9 and TRBJ1-3, reads DTGVSQNPRHKITKRGQNVTFRCDPISEHNRLYWYRQTLGQGPEFLTYFQNEAQLEKSRLLSDRFSAERPKGSFSTLEIQRTEQGDSAMYLCSSSLDGSGNTIYFGEGSWLTVV.

The chain is built from TRBV4-3 and TRBJ2-3; 14 bases are a match to TRBD2. Per the germline V gene, CDR1 is LGHNA and CDR2 is YSLEER. V lost 5 bases to trimming and J lost 4 bases; unmatched junction nucleotides: 14. CDR3 length: 19 amino acids. The DNA of the CDR3 is TGCGCCAGCAGCAGCAGACTAGCGGGGGGGCCAGAGAGCGCAGATACGCAGTATTTT. Its translation: CASSSRLAGGPESADTQYF.

Only one count was recorded for this clone. The chain recombines TRBV11-2 with TRBJ1-1; 7 bases line up with TRBD1. Trimming cost V 2 bases and J 1 base; bases outside gene matches: 7. Germline loops: CDR1 SGHAT, CDR2 FQNNGV. The CDR3 is made up of 16 amino acids. DNA for the CDR3: TGTGCCAGCAGCTTAAGGGGACAGAATTCGAACACTGAAGCTTTCTTT. Encoded protein: CASSLRGQNSNTEAFF.

This clone was seen a handful of times. The rearrangement uses TRBV30 and TRBJ1-1; maybe TRBD1 (5 bases). Germline V lookup: CDR1 GTSNPN, CDR2 SVGIG (reference sequence). There are 13 residues in the CDR3. Deletions cut 0 bases from V and 3 bases from J, with 8 bases between. The CDR3: CAWSVGGDTEAFF. The CDR3 coding sequence is TGTGCCTGGAGTGTGGGGGGGGACACTGAAGCTTTCTTT. The full variable domain, rest sourced from reference TRBV30 and TRBJ1-1, is SQTIHQWPATLVQPVGSPLSLECTVEGTSNPNLYWYRQAAGRGLQLLFYSVGIGQISSEVPQNLSASRPQDRQFILSSKKLLLSDSGFYLCAWSVGGDTEAFFGQGTRLTVV.